What follows are 28 T cell receptor beta chains derived from one specimen sequenced in a study of T cell responses to AZD1222 COVID-19 vaccine. TCRdb's copy holds only in-frame clones and misses some; the assay was immunoSEQ multiplex PCR. This table has under 50,000 clones, 89% appearing once. Here the sequenced sample was peripheral blood, taken 28 days after the second AZD1222 dose. The receptors derive from an adult who received the AZD1222 COVID-19 vaccine.

The rearrangement uses TRBV7-7 and TRBJ2-5; 8 positions match TRBD1. Germline V gives CDR1 SSHAT, CDR2 FNYEAQ (reference sequence). This CDR3 contains 16 residues. J was trimmed by 4 bases and V by 0 bases; bases with no gene match: 7. CDR3: CASSLALQGARETQYF. Written as DNA, the CDR3 is TGTGCCAGCAGCTTAGCGCTGCAGGGGGCTAGAGAGACCCAGTACTTC.

This clone appeared a single time. V gene TRBV6-5 combines with J gene TRBJ1-4; D is unclear. Germline V gives CDR1 MNHEY, CDR2 SVGAGI. CDR3 length equals 15 residues. Trimming left V 5 bases short and J 0 bases short, with 10 bases between. As DNA, the CDR3 is TGTGCCAGCAGTCGTAACGTTGCAACTAATGAAAAACTGTTTTTT. Its protein is CASSRNVATNEKLFF.

The V gene is TRBV27, the J gene TRBJ1-3; D is undetermined. From germline, CDR1 is MNHEY and CDR2 SMNVEV (reference sequence). The CDR3 contains 15 residues. Trimming shortened V by 3 bases and J by 0 bases, and 9 bases separated the two germline ends. CDR3: CASSLFETSGNTIYF. The DNA for the CDR3 is TGTGCCAGCAGTTTGTTCGAAACCTCTGGAAACACCATATATTTT.

The chain joins TRBV19 to TRBJ2-7, with 7 bases identical to TRBD1. V shed 6 bases and J 7 bases; nucleotides not matched to a gene: 12. Germline CDR1 LNHDA, CDR2 SQIVND (reference sequence). The CDR3 is 14 residues long. This CDR3 reads CASRLTGNEKEQYF. The CDR3 coding sequence is TGTGCCAGTAGGTTGACAGGGAATGAGAAAGAGCAGTACTTC.

V and J are TRBV28 and TRBJ1-6; the D is unclear. The CDR3 runs 17 residues. The germline CDR1 and CDR2 sequences are MDHEN and SYDVKM. The germline V and J ends were trimmed by 3 bases and 7 bases, with 19 bases remaining between them. The CDR3 spells CASSFSPLLRGNSPLHF. The DNA for the CDR3 is TGTGCCAGCAGTTTCTCCCCTCTACTCCGAGGCAATTCACCCCTCCACTTT. Drawing the rest from reference TRBV28 and TRBJ1-6, the complete variable domain is DVKVTQSSRYLVKRTGEKVFLECVQDMDHENMFWYRQDPGLGLRLIYFSYDVKMKEKGDIPEGYSVSREKKERFSLILESASTNQTSMYLCASSFSPLLRGNSPLHFGNGTRLTVT.

The chain employs TRBV3-1 (or the pseudogene TRBV3-2) and TRBJ2-7; TRBD1 might be the D (8 bases). The germline gives CDR1 LGHDT, CDR2 YNNKEL (reference sequence). There are 15 residues in the CDR3. V was cut by 2 bases and J by 3 bases, with 14 bases left in between. CDR3 sequence (DNA): TGTGCCAGCAGCCAACGGACAGGGAGGGTCTACGAGCAGTACTTC. It is translated as CASSQRTGRVYEQYF.

The genes are TRBV5-1 and TRBJ1-2, with D possibly matching TRBD1 (5 bases). V lost 4 bases to trimming and J lost 4 bases, with 20 bases between them. Looked up from germline, CDR1 is SGHRS and CDR2 is YFSETQ. This CDR3 contains 16 residues. The CDR3 region is CASSRTGASSPYGYTF. CDR3 sequence (DNA): TGCGCCAGCAGCCGTACCGGGGCCTCTAGTCCCTATGGCTACACCTTC.

V is TRBV5-4 and J is TRBJ2-5, with 9 bases identical to TRBD2. Trimming removed 4 bases from V and 5 bases from J; junction bases left unmatched: 9. This CDR3 region has 15 residues. Germline CDR1 and CDR2: SGHNT and YYREEE (reference sequence). CDR3 protein: CASSPSLAGGETQYF. The CDR3 coding sequence is TGTGCCAGCAGCCCTTCACTAGCGGGTGGGGAGACCCAGTACTTC.

This clone was detected a few times. The V call is TRBV4-3, the J call TRBJ1-1; D gene ambiguous. This CDR3 region has 14 residues. Germline assignment: CDR1 LGHNA and CDR2 YSLEER. V was cut by 4 bases and J by 3 bases, with 12 bases left in between. CDR3 loop: CASSLTIEYTEAFF. CDR3 sequence (DNA): TGCGCCAGCAGCCTGACCATAGAGTACACTGAAGCTTTCTTT.

The chain uses TRBV2 and TRBJ2-3; TRBD2 aligns across 8 bases. With 5 bases clipped from V and 6 bases from J, the junction kept 7 bases outside the gene matches. This CDR3 has 14 residues. Looked up from germline, CDR1 is SNHLY and CDR2 is FYNNEI. CDR3 sequence reads: CASSPPGGPDTQYF. CDR3 nucleotide sequence: TGTGCCAGCAGTCCCCCGGGGGGGCCTGATACGCAGTATTTT.

V and J are TRBV6-5 and TRBJ1-2; D is uncertain. The germline gives CDR1 MNHEY, CDR2 SVGAGI. The length of the CDR3 is 13 residues. V lost 6 bases, J lost 6 bases, and 14 bases lay in between. Here the CDR3 reads CASSLAERNGYTF. In nucleotides, the CDR3 is TGTGCCAGCAGCTTGGCAGAGAGAAATGGCTACACCTTC.

Details on this clone: The junction and the germline gene differ at one end; a read error may be behind it. The rearrangement uses TRBV12-3 or TRBV12-4 and TRBJ2-7; TRBD1 matches 10 bases. The CDR3 spans 13 residues. Here the CDR3 reads CASSPRDRGERYF. CDR3 coding DNA: TGTGCCAGCAGTCCCAGGGACAGGGGTGAGCGGTACTTC.

The chain's CDR3 is CASSSRGEKLFF. The CDR3 DNA is TGTGCCAGCAGTTCTAGAGGAGAAAAACTGTTTTTT. The genes are TRBV28 and TRBJ1-4; D gene uncertain. Germline loops: CDR1 MDHEN, CDR2 SYDVKM. V shed 4 bases and J shed 8 bases, with 8 bases lying between them. This CDR3 region has 12 residues.

DNA for the CDR3: TGTGCCAGCAGCCGCCCGAACACCGGGGAGCTGTTTTTT. The encoded protein is CASSRPNTGELFF. The chain uses TRBV14 and TRBJ2-2; D unresolved. Germline lookup yields CDR1 SGHDN and CDR2 FVKESK. This CDR3 is 13 amino acids long. V shed 4 bases and J shed 0 bases, with 3 bases lying between them.

This clone was seen a few times. The J gene is TRBJ1-2, the V gene TRBV5-5, with TRBD1 identical over 7 bases. Per the germline V gene, CDR1 is SGHKS and CDR2 is YYEKEE (reference sequence). The CDR3 consists of 14 residues. The J segment lost 0 bases and the V segment lost 4 bases, leaving 3 bases of the junction unmatched. The CDR3 DNA reads TGTGCCAGCAGCGGGGGACAGCCTAACTATGGCTACACCTTC. Residues: CASSGGQPNYGYTF.

The rearrangement links TRBV2 to TRBJ2-1; D ambiguous. In germline, CDR1 is SNHLY, CDR2 FYNNEI. V was trimmed by 4 bases and J by 0 bases, leaving 10 bases between them. The CDR3 has 15 residues. For the CDR3, the DNA is TGTGCCAGCAGTGTCGGCGCTAACTCCTACAATGAGCAGTTCTTC. Amino acid sequence: CASSVGANSYNEQFF.

The rearrangement joins TRBV2 to TRBJ1-2; 7 bases line up with TRBD1. Germline values: CDR1 SNHLY, CDR2 FYNNEI. V shed 4 bases, J shed 6 bases, and the junction held 8 bases outside the gene matches. This CDR3 contains 14 residues. The CDR3 DNA reads as TGTGCCAGCAGTGGGGTCTCGACAGGGAATGGCTACACCTTC. It specifies CASSGVSTGNGYTF.

The chain has TRBV2 and TRBJ2-5; TRBD1 matches at 12 bases. V was clipped by 5 bases and J by 4 bases; unmatched bases: 5. CDR1 is SNHLY, CDR2 FYNNEI, per germline. CDR3 length equals 15 residues. Here the CDR3 DNA reads TGTGCCAGCAGTCGGGACAGGGGGCGGCGAGAGACCCAGTACTTC. It codes for CASSRDRGRRETQYF.

The chain recombines TRBV11-2 with TRBJ2-1, with TRBD2 matching 8 bases. Germline V CDR1 and CDR2: SGHAT, FQNNGV. The CDR3 totals 17 residues. Trimming cost V 1 base and J 5 bases; bases outside gene matches: 10. The CDR3 region is CASSLAGGVAFDNEQFF. In nucleotides, the CDR3 is TGTGCCAGCAGCTTAGCGGGGGGGGTAGCTTTCGACAATGAGCAGTTCTTC.

Comments on this clone: An end of the junction does not agree with germline; a read error may underlie this. The chain links TRBV6-2 or TRBV6-3 to TRBJ2-7; D unclear. The germline CDR1 and CDR2 sequences are MNHEY and SVGEGT. The CDR3 is 11 amino acids. Here the CDR3 DNA reads TGTGCCGGCAGTTATTCCTACGAGCAGTACTTC. This encodes CAGSYSYEQYF.

In this sample, this clone turned up once. The chain employs TRBV6-6 and TRBJ2-7; 7 bases are a match to TRBD1. The CDR3 totals 13 residues. Germline loops: CDR1 MNHNY, CDR2 SVGAGI (reference sequence). The V segment lost 7 bases and the J segment 5 bases; nucleotides outside the gene matches: 8. CDR3 sequence reads: CASKRTGSHEQYF. The CDR3 bases are TGTGCCAGCAAAAGGACAGGATCCCACGAGCAGTACTTC.

The chain couples TRBV28 to TRBJ2-3; D could derive from TRBD1 or TRBD2 (5 bases each). Trimming removed 5 bases at V and 6 bases at J, with 15 bases between. There are 14 residues in the CDR3. Germline CDR1 reads MDHEN; CDR2 reads SYDVKM. CDR3 sequence reads: CASSETGARDTQYF. The CDR3 nucleotides are TGTGCCAGCAGTGAGACCGGGGCCAGGGATACGCAGTATTTT.

The chain employs TRBV12-3 or TRBV12-4 and TRBJ2-7; tentative D call: TRBD2 (5 bases). The CDR3 is made up of 13 amino acids. The V end was cut by 6 bases, the J end by 6 bases, with 15 bases between. The CDR3 coding sequence is TGTGCCAGCAGCTTGATGAGGGCGGGCGAGCAGTACTTC. As protein: CASSLMRAGEQYF.

This chain links TRBV10-3 with TRBJ2-7; 7 bases align to TRBD2. The germline gives CDR1 ENHRY, CDR2 SYGVKD. The CDR3 is 15 residues long. Germline trimming cut 4 bases from V and 3 bases from J; bases unmatched to any gene: 9. CDR3 DNA sequence: TGTGCCATCAGTGGATTAGCGGGTCACCACTACGAGCAGTACTTC. It specifies CAISGLAGHHYEQYF.

This chain joins TRBV7-2 and TRBJ2-5, with no clear D. Germline CDR1 SGHTA, CDR2 FQGNSA. V dropped 4 bases and J dropped 5 bases, with 11 bases sitting between them. CDR3 length: 13 amino acids. As DNA, the CDR3 is TGTGCCAGCAGCTCAGACCTTCCGGAGACCCAGTACTTC. This encodes CASSSDLPETQYF. The entire variable domain, with the rest obtained from reference TRBV7-2 and TRBJ2-5, is as follows: GAGVSQSPSNKVTEKGKDVELRCDPISGHTALYWYRQSLGQGLEFLIYFQGNSAPDKSGLPSDRFSAERTGGSVSTLTIQRTQQEDSAVYLCASSSDLPETQYFGPGTRLLVL.

The chain uses TRBV7-2 and TRBJ2-2; maybe TRBD2 (6 bases). Trimming stripped 5 bases from V and 6 bases from J, with 13 bases between. This CDR3 has 14 residues. From germline, CDR1 is SGHTA and CDR2 FQGNSA. CDR3 sequence (DNA): TGTGCCAGCAGCGGGGGACTCCCGCCCGGGGAGCTGTTTTTT. This sequence encodes CASSGGLPPGELFF.

The chain employs TRBV5-1 and TRBJ1-6; 7 bases map to TRBD1. This CDR3 has 15 amino acids. Germline V lookup: CDR1 SGHRS, CDR2 YFSETQ. After removal of 4 bases from V and 6 bases from J, the junction contained 7 bases not matched to a gene. CDR3 region: CASSLPTGSNSPLHF. The CDR3 coding sequence is TGCGCCAGCAGCCTGCCGACAGGGTCTAATTCACCCCTCCACTTT.

This chain uses TRBV28 with TRBJ1-5; 9 bases fit TRBD1. V lost 7 bases, J lost 0 bases, and 16 bases stayed unmatched. Germline CDR1 and CDR2: MDHEN and SYDVKM. The CDR3 loop spans 19 amino acids. The CDR3 nucleotides are TGTGCCAGCAATCAGAGACCGGGACAGGGCCCTTATAGCAATCAGCCCCAGCATTTT. This encodes CASNQRPGQGPYSNQPQHF.